One T cell receptor beta chain is described in this entry. Its antigen is unidentified. Germline trimming cut 2 bases from V and 6 bases from J; bases unmatched to any gene: 2. Germline CDR1 is MNHEY and CDR2 is SVGAGI. CDR3 length equals 14 residues. This specimen comes from a study of cytomegalovirus exposure and HLA in healthy donors. Study-level points and caveats: Follow-up analysis later connected one missense variant in DCLRE1C with trimming of TCR beta V- and J-genes. Researchers counted around 160 TCR beta chains as cytomegalovirus-associated.

PCR was performed using 60 Vbeta and 13 Jbeta primers. Sequencing was performed with immunoSEQ multiplex PCR; in TCRdb, only in-frame clones are kept and a portion is missing. There are some 170,000 clones in the sample; 75% to 85% occur only once, and roughly 3.6% lies in the top ten. The source material was PBMCs. The TCR comes from a woman aged 55 to 70 in good health and CMV-seropositive. The V gene is TRBV6-5, the J gene TRBJ2-1; 9 bases map to TRBD1. The CDR3 coding sequence is TGTGCCAGCAGTTACGGGACAGGGCTCAATGAGCAGTTCTTC. Residues: CASSYGTGLNEQFF.